This T cell receptor beta chain emerged from a study of T cell responses to AZD1222 COVID-19 vaccine. Overall study results and limits: Donors were mostly white British, more females; clonal diversity possibly underestimated. Only five or six AZD1222 recipients tested seropositive at baseline. Among vaccine-associated CD4 TCRs, coverage spanned spike, with dominance at 160-218 and 743-854.

Some clones are missing from TCRdb's copy, which holds only in-frame ones; the method was immunoSEQ multiplex PCR. The sample lists roughly 160,000 clones, 88% occurring once. Losses at the gene ends were 1 base for V and 10 bases for J; bases not matched to a gene: 4. CDR1 and CDR2 (germline): LNHNV, YYDKDF (reference sequence). The CDR3 runs to 15 residues. Only one count was recorded for this clone. No antigen is known for it. The study pooled second doses at about 4 or about 12 weeks. Sequenced here: peripheral blood, sampled 28 days after the second AZD1222 dose. The chain carries TRBV15 and TRBJ2-1; 13 positions match TRBD2. The sequence derives from an adult who received the AZD1222 COVID-19 vaccine. Here the CDR3 reads CATSRGLAGGGEQFF. CDR3 sequence (DNA): TGTGCCACCAGCAGAGGACTAGCGGGGGGTGGCGAGCAGTTCTTC.